The 21 T cell receptor beta chains given below trace back to one sample, sequenced in a study of CD8 T cells in ankylosing spondylitis (dated by TCRdb to about 2017). Results the study describes overall, beyond this receptor: A TCR beta motif of 7 or 8 highly homologous amino acid variants appeared characteristic of blood from ankylosing spondylitis patients.

No antigen is known for these receptors. Library method: 5' RACE. The data were produced on an Illumina HiSeq 2500. TCRdb passed the public sequencing reads through fastp at Q25 and MiXCR, retaining productive beta sequences. Identical CDR3 protein sequences are pooled into one entry, listed with their most common genes and DNA. The sample table lists about 220,000 distinct CDR3 sequences, around 19% of them with a count of one. In total, the top ten clones hold about 39% of the sample. Sequencing input: blood, either unsorted or a sorted T cell fraction (not recorded which). The receptor source for this set is a male donor with ankylosing spondylitis.

The chain employs TRBV6-1 and TRBJ1-1; D perhaps matches TRBD1 (5 bases). V lost 2 bases and J lost 0, with 13 bases in between. The CDR3 spans 16 residues. Germline CDR1 is MNHNS and CDR2 is SASEGT. The CDR3, as DNA: TGTGCCAGCAGTGAATGGGAGACAGACCTGAACACTGAAGCTTTCTTT. This codes for CASSEWETDLNTEAFF.

The gene calls are TRBV4-1 and TRBJ2-7; 7 positions match TRBD1. Germline V gene data show CDR1 as MGHRA and CDR2 as YSYEKL. This CDR3 is built from 13 residues. DNA of the CDR3: TGCGTCTTCAGCCAACAGGGGTCCTACGAGCAGTACTTC. This sequence encodes CVFSQQGSYEQYF.

This clonotype was found a few times. The rearrangement uses TRBV27 and TRBJ2-7; perhaps TRBD1 as D (6 bases). Germline V lookup: CDR1 MNHEY, CDR2 SMNVEV (reference sequence). The CDR3 contains 13 residues. Trimming took off 4 bases at V and 3 bases at J, with 10 bases between the two ends. The CDR3 sequence: CASSSGGGYEQYF. For the CDR3, the DNA is TGTGCCAGCAGTTCTGGGGGCGGCTACGAGCAGTACTTC.

The V gene is TRBV5-1, the J gene TRBJ1-1, with a tentative D call TRBD1 (5 bases). Germline V gene lookup returns CDR1 SGHRS and CDR2 YFSETQ. Trimming took 4 bases from V and 3 from J, leaving 13 bases between them. The CDR3 covers 14 residues. The CDR3 sequence is CASSPGLWDTEAFF. The CDR3 DNA reads TGCGCCAGCAGCCCGGGACTTTGGGACACTGAAGCTTTCTTT.

This clonotype occurred many times. V and J are TRBV20-1 and TRBJ2-1; possibly TRBD2 for D (5 bases). The CDR3 consists of 16 residues. Looked up from germline, CDR1 is DFQATT and CDR2 is SNEGSKA (reference sequence). Deletions cut 0 bases from V and 2 bases from J, with 14 bases between. This chain's CDR3 is CSARDLERDTYNEQFF. The CDR3 bases are TGCAGTGCTAGAGATCTAGAACGGGATACCTACAATGAGCAGTTCTTC.

Comment on this clonotype: It is likely a read error, because the conserved phenylalanine at the end of the CDR3 is missing. This chain links TRBV5-1 with TRBJ1-1; D unresolved. The CDR3 consists of 14 residues. Germline lookup yields CDR1 SGHRS and CDR2 YFSETQ. Trimming removed 0 bases from V and 4 bases from J, with 10 bases in between. The CDR3 reads CASSLVYLGTEAFL. CDR3 nucleotide sequence: TGCGCCAGCAGCTTGGTTTACTTGGGCACTGAAGCTTTCCTT.

In this sample, this clonotype turned up a few times. This chain links TRBV11-2 with TRBJ2-7; D might be TRBD1 (6 bases). V was pared by 7 bases and J by 2 bases, with 21 bases between. This CDR3 is built from 16 residues. CDR1 is SGHAT, CDR2 FQNNGV, per germline. The CDR3 is CASTPYGYRDTYEQYF. The CDR3 DNA reads TGTGCCAGCACCCCTTACGGATACAGGGACACCTACGAGCAGTACTTC.

Many counts were recorded for this clonotype. The chain combines TRBV29-1 with TRBJ1-1, with a weak D call TRBD1 (6 bases). V lost 6 bases and J lost 5, with 25 bases in between. CDR1 and CDR2 from the germline V gene are SQVTM and ANQGSEA. The CDR3 is 16 amino acids. The CDR3, as DNA: TGCAGCGTCCTCGCGGGGGGCAGACAGGTGGAGACTGAAGCTTTCTTT. Its translation: CSVLAGGRQVETEAFF.

This clonotype was observed a few times. This chain connects TRBV10-2 to TRBJ1-1; D remains ambiguous. V lost 0 bases to trimming and J lost 1 base, with 9 bases between them. Per the germline V gene, CDR1 is WSHSY and CDR2 is SAAADI. This CDR3 has 15 residues. CDR3 region: CASSESQMRNTEAFF. The CDR3 DNA is TGCGCCAGCAGTGAGTCGCAGATGAGGAACACTGAAGCTTTCTTT.

This clonotype occurred many times. The chain employs TRBV4-2 and TRBJ2-7, with TRBD2 identical over 8 bases. The length of the CDR3 is 15 residues. Germline lookup yields CDR1 LGHNA and CDR2 YNFKEQ. V gave up 4 bases and J gave up 4 bases; unmatched junction bases: 9. The DNA for the CDR3 is TGTGCCAGCAGCCCCGGACTAGCTCCTGGGTACGAGCAGTACTTC. Its translation is CASSPGLAPGYEQYF.

This clonotype has just a few counts. The chain joins TRBV9 to TRBJ1-1; no clear D. V was pared by 0 bases and J by 6 bases, with 12 bases between. This CDR3 spans 14 amino acids. The V gene's germline CDR1 is SGDLS and CDR2 YYNGEE. CDR3 protein: CASSVGPFLAEAFF. In DNA form, the CDR3 reads TGTGCCAGCAGCGTAGGCCCGTTCTTGGCTGAAGCTTTCTTT.

This clonotype was found once. A junction boundary mismatches the germline segment, possibly from a read error. The V and J genes are TRBV6-2 or TRBV6-3 and TRBJ2-4, with 10 bases fitting TRBD2. Germline loops: CDR1 MNHEY, CDR2 SVGEGT. This CDR3 has 17 residues. CDR3: CASSYLWEGTSEDIQYF. CDR3 nucleotide sequence: TGCGCCAGCAGTTACCTCTGGGAGGGGACTAGCGAGGACATTCAGTACTTC.

The gene calls are TRBV9 and TRBJ1-1; D might be TRBD1 (5 bases). The V end was cut by 8 bases, the J end by 0 bases, with 23 bases between. The CDR3 runs 17 residues. The germline V gene has CDR1 SGDLS and CDR2 YYNGEE. CDR3 sequence: CASWPGADSSVNTEAFF. CDR3 DNA: TGTGCCAGTTGGCCTGGGGCCGACTCTTCGGTGAACACTGAAGCTTTCTTT.

In this sample, this clonotype turned up a few times. This chain connects TRBV15 to TRBJ1-1; D gene unclear. Germline assignment: CDR1 LNHNV and CDR2 YYDKDF (reference sequence). This CDR3 comprises 12 residues. Between the trimmed V and J ends, which lost 4 bases and 1 base, there was a span of 4 bases. CDR3 sequence reads: CATSTRNTEAFF. CDR3 in DNA: TGTGCCACCAGCACGAGGAACACTGAAGCTTTCTTT.

The chain employs TRBV6-2 or TRBV6-3 and TRBJ2-3, with a possible D match to TRBD2 (6 bases). The CDR3 extends over 18 amino acids. Trimming took 1 base from V and 2 from J, leaving 19 bases between them. Germline loops: CDR1 MNHEY, CDR2 SVGEGT. The CDR3 protein is CASSYYPLGGTPTDTQYF. CDR3 nucleotides: TGTGCCAGCAGTTACTATCCTCTCGGCGGGACCCCCACAGATACGCAGTATTTT.

This clonotype was observed a few times. DNA of the CDR3: TGCAGTGCACCGACAGACCCTCAAGAGACCCAGTACTTC. Its translation is CSAPTDPQETQYF. The chain employs TRBV20-1 and TRBJ2-5; D possibly corresponds to TRBD1 (5 bases). Germline V gene data show CDR1 as DFQATT and CDR2 as SNEGSKA (reference sequence). V lost 6 bases to trimming and J lost 2 bases, with 13 bases between them. The CDR3 covers 13 residues.

The rearrangement joins TRBV11-2 to TRBJ2-5; TRBD2 is a possible D gene (5 bases). The V and J ends lost 4 bases and 4 bases respectively, with 16 bases between them. The germline V gene has CDR1 SGHAT and CDR2 FQNNGV. This CDR3 comprises 15 residues. The CDR3 reads CASSSQASHGETQYF. CDR3 DNA: TGTGCCAGCAGCTCCCAGGCTAGCCACGGAGAGACCCAGTACTTC.

The CDR3 nucleotides read TGTGCCAGCAGCATCCGTGCAACTAATGAAAAACTGTTTTTT. Its protein product is CASSIRATNEKLFF. V usage is TRBV5-5 and J usage is TRBJ1-4; D not resolved. Germline-derived CDR1 and CDR2 are SGHKS and YYEKEE (reference sequence). Trimming removed 4 bases at V and 0 bases at J, with 7 bases between. This CDR3 has 14 amino acids.

This rearrangement joins TRBV6-5 to TRBJ2-7; the D gene is possibly TRBD1 (5 bases). The CDR3 is 16 residues long. The germline V and J ends were trimmed by 0 bases and 1 base, with 13 bases remaining between them. Germline V gene lookup returns CDR1 MNHEY and CDR2 SVGAGI. CDR3 amino acids: CASSYSSGYISYEQYF. The CDR3 DNA sequence: TGTGCCAGCAGTTACTCCTCAGGGTACATATCCTACGAGCAGTACTTC.

This clonotype was observed a handful of times. The chain has TRBV28 and TRBJ2-1; tentatively, D is TRBD2 (5 bases). Trimming cost V 3 bases and J 5 bases, with 8 bases left between them. Germline-derived CDR1 and CDR2 are MDHEN and SYDVKM. The CDR3 length is 13 residues. The CDR3 sequence is CASSLRVNNEQFF. CDR3 DNA: TGTGCCAGCAGTTTGAGGGTAAACAATGAGCAGTTCTTC. Based on the CDR3 plus reference TRBV28 and TRBJ2-1, the full variable domain is DVKVTQSSRYLVKRTGEKVFLECVQDMDHENMFWYRQDPGLGLRLIYFSYDVKMKEKGDIPEGYSVSREKKERFSLILESASTNQTSMYLCASSLRVNNEQFFGPGTRLTVL.

This chain uses TRBV6-5 with TRBJ2-3; D remains ambiguous. Trimming cost V 0 bases and J 1 base, with 11 bases left between them. CDR1 and CDR2 from the germline V gene are MNHEY and SVGAGI. The CDR3 is 16 residues long. This CDR3 reads CASSYSQAGRTDTQYF. The CDR3 region has the DNA TGTGCCAGCAGTTACTCCCAGGCCGGGCGCACAGATACGCAGTATTTT.